This T cell receptor beta chain derives from a study of CD8 T cells in Susac syndrome (dated by TCRdb to the late 2010s). General notes on the study: Of the Susac syndrome patients who were sequenced, about eight were in clinical remission while roughly 6 had clinically active disease. At blood withdrawal, Susac syndrome patients were therapy-naive, treated with corticosteroids (with IVIg additionally given to some), or treated with IVIg alone. Repertoire sequencing was used to test whether CD8+ T cell activation and differentiation in Susac syndrome was antigen driven. The clonality of the CD8+ T cell repertoire was compared across 12 healthy donors, roughly 14 Susac syndrome patients and 15 multiple sclerosis patients. What the study reported, not specific to this receptor: Clonal expansion was seen in Susac syndrome CD8+ repertoires, peaking in CD8+ TEMRA cells and being greater in clinically active patients than in remitting ones. In the total CD8+ and CD8+ TEMRA repertoires, around 15 and five Susac-specific public clones, respectively, were identified. The study acknowledged that relatively few individuals were included in the TCR sequencing and HLA analysis.

RNA was extracted with the RNeasy kit and roughly 0.45 to 1 ug was reverse transcribed using random hexamers. The immunoSEQ multiplex PCR assay, which covers 54 Vbeta and 13 Jbeta segments, was used to amplify TCR beta CDR3 regions. Bias from PCR amplification was corrected by using a synthetic template baseline for primer optimization and for computational correction. The study's own analysis went as follows. Reads were annotated to V, D and J genes per IMGT and analyzed with immunoSEQ Analyzer, keeping only productive sequences. Clonality was computed as one minus Shannon entropy normalized by log2 of the number of productive unique sequences. Public and private clones were assessed among the 100 most prevalent clones of each patient and control. Clones were defined as Susac-specific if absent from the healthy and MS cohorts, from 1052 published viral clones and from other ImmuneACCESS disease sequences. TCRdb took the public reads, trimmed them with fastp at Q25, ran MiXCR for clone calling and kept in-frame beta chains. Rows with a matching CDR3 protein are joined into one entry that keeps the most common DNA and genes. The V and J calls reflect TCRdb's pipeline rather than the authors' work. The sample includes around 69,000 distinct CDR3 sequences, with about 94% observed a single time. Less than 0.55% of the sample rests with the top ten.

Sequences SGHVS (CDR1) and FNYEAQ (CDR2) are obtained from the germline V gene. CDR3 length: 15 amino acids, cysteine to phenylalanine. Kept here is only the CDR3 DNA, which spans 45 bases and is read in frame from base 1. Cut back by 0 bases and 7 bases, the V and J ends lie 13 bases apart. Peripheral blood CD8+ and CD4+ T cells from healthy donors, Susac syndrome patients and multiple sclerosis patients were profiled by high-throughput TCR beta sequencing. The Susac syndrome patients fulfilled recently defined diagnostic criteria for definite or probable disease. Bulk CD8+ and CD4+ T cells were purified magnetically by negative isolation, whereas CD8+ TEMRA cells were enriched by FACS. Blood was collected in EDTA tubes and processed within 24 hours, with PBMCs isolated through density gradient centrifugation. PBMCs destined for TCR sequencing were cryopreserved in liquid nitrogen and later thawed in a 37 °C water bath. A purity of at least 90% was achieved for sorted or isolated CD4+, CD8+ and CD8+ TEMRA cells.

Remarks on this clonotype: Its antigen remains unidentified. Per-nucleotide qualities are absent, and no much larger clonotype sits a single base away.

The receptor's source is a human donor with Susac syndrome. The V and J segments used are TRBV7-6 and TRBJ2-1, with a tentative D gene TRBD2 over 5 matching bases. Sequenced material: CD8+ T cells from PBMCs. The DNA sequence reads TGTGCCAGCAGCTTAGCCCCCATACTAGGGAATGAGCAGTTCTTC. Translated, this is CASSLAPILGNEQFF. When the CDR3 is completed using the reference TRBV7-6 and TRBJ2-1 genes on either side, the full variable domain is GAGVSQSPRYKVTKRGQDVALRCDPISGHVSLYWYRQALGQGPEFLTYFNYEAQQDKSGLPNDRFSAERPEGSISTLTIQRTEQRDSAMYRCASSLAPILGNEQFFGPGTRLTVL.